Listed below are T cell receptor beta chains from one sample, sequenced in a study of breast tumors, draining lymph nodes, adjacent tissues. TCRdb processed the multiplex PCR reads anew with MiXCR; each CDR3 protein has one entry. The top ten hold about 2.2% of the sample, which has about 130,000 distinct CDR3 sequences, 21% seen once. Sequencing was performed on axillary lymph node tissue. The source of these receptors is a female donor with breast cancer. Some clones in this sample may be carry-over from other donors' samples. The conserved cysteine and the conserved F or W are not part of the CDR3 here. The order of the fields is J gene, D gene, V gene, CDR3 length, CDR3 protein. The D gene is left open where the match is weak.

TRBJ1-4,-,TRBV18,13,ASSPTAATNEKLF
TRBJ1-3,-,TRBV20-1,13,SARGGTGSVNTIY
TRBJ2-5,TRBD2,TRBV9,14,ASSDKLAGGLETQY
TRBJ2-2,-,TRBV12-3/TRBV12-4,10,ASSFGTGELF
TRBJ1-2,-,TRBV20-1,12,SATRTSEGYGYT
TRBJ2-5,-,TRBV5-1,12,ASSLWGSQETQY
TRBJ2-7,-,TRBV9,11,ASSGDSDYEQY
TRBJ2-2,-,TRBV2,11,ASSQNTEGELF
TRBJ2-7,TRBD2,TRBV27,14,ASSLSTSGGSYEQY
TRBJ2-5,-,TRBV3-1,12,ASSQDTSGETQY
TRBJ2-3,-,TRBV29-1,9,SVAGTDTQY
TRBJ2-5,-,TRBV28,10,ASSFVGETQY
TRBJ2-7,TRBD1,TRBV12-3/TRBV12-4,11,ASSKLTGAEQY
TRBJ2-3,-,TRBV6-5,10,ASSKDTDTQY
TRBJ1-1,TRBD1,TRBV7-9,10,ASTGGDTEAF
TRBJ2-3,-,TRBV5-1,13,ASSGGTSDTDTQY
TRBJ1-3,TRBD1,TRBV6-1,12,ASIKQGSGNTIY
TRBJ2-2,-,TRBV20-1,14,SASPPSWTNTGELF
TRBJ2-7,-,TRBV7-3,15,ASSPAPARQALGEQY
TRBJ2-1,-,TRBV9,13,ASSVATGSRNEQF
TRBJ2-3,-,TRBV4-1,14,ASSQGTTLGSDTQY
TRBJ2-7,-,TRBV20-1,12,SANPGTPSYEQY
TRBJ1-2,TRBD1,TRBV9,14,ASSVIGTGGIYGYT
TRBJ2-7,TRBD1,TRBV28,12,ASRPTGGLYEQY
TRBJ2-1,-,TRBV20-1,11,SAISDTYNEQF
TRBJ2-2,TRBD1,TRBV24-1,13,ATSDFRGRSGELF
TRBJ2-7,-,TRBV19,12,ATSSGSSSYEQY
TRBJ2-1,TRBD2,TRBV7-8,13,ASSLDDPGGNEQF
TRBJ2-6,-,TRBV20-1,13,SAREQVSGANVLT
TRBJ2-1,-,TRBV19,10,ASSPPDKEQF
TRBJ1-2,TRBD1,TRBV29-1,13,SVDRTGIRNYGYT
TRBJ2-1,-,TRBV5-1,13,ASRGVGSPYNEQF
TRBJ2-2,TRBD1,TRBV15,18,ATSRDGGEGALTNTGELF
TRBJ2-2,-,TRBV15,13,ATSSRRQPTGELF